This paragraph covers one T cell receptor (beta chain) sequence. The CDR3 sequence is 15 residues long. After removal of 0 bases from V and 4 bases from J, the junction contained 4 bases not matched to a gene. CDR1 LNHDA and CDR2 SQIVND come from the germline V gene (reference sequence). Data came from immunoSEQ multiplex PCR; TCRdb stores just in-frame clones and leaves some out. The sample lists around 100,000 clones, 92% seen once, with about 1.9% in the top ten. The data were taken from a study of T cell changes during pregnancy in multiple sclerosis. The material was peripheral blood, obtained after pregnancy. This clonotype was sampled from a female donor with multiple sclerosis, enrolled in a pregnancy study. The rearrangement joins TRBV19 to TRBJ2-7; 9 bases are shared with TRBD2. The CDR3 nucleotides are TGTGCCAGTAGTATAGAGGGTAGCGGGAGTTACGAGCAGTACTTC. It translates to CASSIEGSGSYEQYF.